A selection of T cell receptor beta chains follows, all from one sample in a study of blood T cell repertoires in COVID-19. Sequencing used immunoSEQ multiplex PCR; TCRdb keeps in-frame clones, though not all of them. The sample has around 340,000 clones, 89% seen once. Sequences were obtained from peripheral blood. These receptors originate from a woman in her sixties with COVID-19, enrolled during active disease. The conserved cysteine and the conserved F or W are not part of the CDR3 here. The order of the fields is clone size, J gene, V gene, CDR3 protein. Rows may omit the clone size; those that give it use once, few, many or a size class.

>-|TRBJ2-1|TRBV18
ASSPGLNNEQF
>-|TRBJ1-2|TRBV29-1
SVLPDSNYGYT
>-|TRBJ2-2|TRBV9
ASSASTRPGELF
>once|TRBJ2-7|TRBV9
ASSVGGSGQGAIYYEQY
>once|TRBJ2-7|TRBV6-1
ASSEMGTYYEQY
>-|TRBJ2-7|TRBV19
ASSIVSAGGEQY
>-|TRBJ2-4|TRBV18
ASSPSGVRAKNIQY
>-|TRBJ1-2|TRBV19
ASSAANYGYT
>-|TRBJ1-1|TRBV5-8
ASAKQSDTEAF
>once|TRBJ1-4|TRBV19
ASRLGGNNEKLF
>-|TRBJ2-5|TRBV28
ASSSIGGGPETQY
>-|TRBJ1-2|TRBV19
ASTDRYLYGYT
>-|TRBJ2-7|TRBV18
ASSPAGLAGGLLYEQY
>-|TRBJ1-6|TRBV4-1
ASSLRDRGLGSPLH
>-|TRBJ1-5|TRBV12-3/TRBV12-4
ASSSGLNQPQH
>-|TRBJ1-2|TRBV12-3/TRBV12-4
ASSLNPRGSYT
>-|TRBJ1-1|TRBV28
ASSLSGRRNF
>-|TRBJ1-1|TRBV5-1
ASNPGNMNTEAF
>-|TRBJ2-1|TRBV28
ASRSPGTSPNEQF
>once|TRBJ1-3|TRBV6-6
ASRGQGAGGNTIY
>-|TRBJ2-5|TRBV9
ASTGAGGLKETQY
>-|TRBJ1-1|TRBV9
ASSVGGDTEAF
>-|TRBJ1-4|TRBV11-1
ASSPRRGRDEKLF
>-|TRBJ2-5|TRBV7-2
ASSPGLAGARGAQY
>-|TRBJ1-1|TRBV12-3/TRBV12-4
ASSLTNTEAF
>-|TRBJ1-6|TRBV3-1/TRBV3-2
ASSEVRGNSPLH
>-|TRBJ1-4|TRBV4-2
ASSQGRGGATNEKLF
>once|TRBJ1-2|TRBV6-5
ASSATSGSYGYT
>-|TRBJ2-1|TRBV5-6
ASSVRLESYNEQF
>-|TRBJ1-1|TRBV5-1
ASSTYRGSNTEAF
>-|TRBJ2-5|TRBV5-1
ASSLGLAGGNQETQY
>-|TRBJ2-2|TRBV24-1
ATSGVPPGLASGELF
>-|TRBJ1-3|TRBV5-1
ASSPTAGSGNTIY
>-|TRBJ1-2|TRBV12-3/TRBV12-4
ASSWTGSYGYT
>-|TRBJ2-7|TRBV5-1
ASSPPWTGVNEQY
>-|TRBJ2-3|TRBV5-1
ASSLEPGPGGADTQY
>-|TRBJ2-1|TRBV5-6
ASSIPRYSGGEQF
>-|TRBJ1-2|TRBV9
ASGDHRFSYGYT
>-|TRBJ1-2|TRBV4-1
ASSQEAAGRRMSGYT
>once|TRBJ2-7|TRBV9
ASSPHVPSYEQY
>-|TRBJ1-2|TRBV11-2
ASSFGQVTYGYT
>few|TRBJ2-5|TRBV7-9
ASVEWGLKETQY
>-|TRBJ2-2|TRBV12-5
ASGLVHGGANTGELF
>-|TRBJ2-5|TRBV6-1
ASSEVARREAQY
>-|TRBJ2-6|TRBV27
ASSKDRAGANVLT
>few|TRBJ1-5|TRBV7-2
ASSLRAGGRHQPQH
>few|TRBJ1-1|TRBV19
ASSRTGYLAF
>once|TRBJ1-2|TRBV24-1
ATSRQGSYGYT
>-|TRBJ1-3|TRBV29-1
SVEWDRSSGNTIY
>-|TRBJ1-6|TRBV11-2
ASSLDHGGGLNSPLH
>once|TRBJ1-2|TRBV5-1
ASSVGDSNYGYT
>-|TRBJ1-5|TRBV2
ASNRQGPGNQPQH
>once|TRBJ2-7|TRBV11-1
ASRDLGTDTYEQY